The T cell receptor beta chain under discussion was sequenced for a study of T-cell reconstitution after alpha-beta-depleted transplantation in children. Study-wide points: A year post-transplant, T-cell counts and diversity derived mostly from newly produced T cells. The study traced high day-60 TCRbeta diversity in some patients to surviving recipient T cells and thymic progenitors. Reported findings indicate that, about two months after transplant, alpha-beta T cells came from several hundred expanded clones, which were derived from non-depleted graft cells.

TCRbeta library construction was performed incorporating unique molecular identifiers. TCRdb called the PCR reads again in MiXCR, with one record for every CDR3 protein. The data show about 440,000 distinct CDR3 sequences, approximately 42% seen once. Trimming cost V 6 bases and J 3 bases, with 15 bases left between them. The CDR3 totals 15 residues. CDR1 and CDR2 from the germline V gene are MNHEY and SVGEGT. Turning to this clonotype: Its target is unknown.

The starting material was PBMCs, obtained before TCRalphabeta/CD19-depleted stem cell transplant. The TCR was taken from a girl aged 2-9 years with aplastic anemia, due to receive a stem cell transplant. V gene TRBV6-2 or TRBV6-3 combines with J gene TRBJ2-1, with D perhaps being TRBD1 or TRBD2 (6 bases each). This chain's CDR3 is CASSPRLGGYNEQFF. The CDR3 DNA reads as TGTGCCAGCAGCCCTAGACTAGGGGGCTACAATGAGCAGTTCTTC.